The 10 T cell receptor beta chains below all came from one sample that was sequenced in a study of blood T cell repertoires in COVID-19. TCRdb keeps only in-frame clones here, not all; method: immunoSEQ multiplex PCR. The sample yields over 50,000 clones, about 90% seen once. Material: peripheral blood. These receptors all come from a man in his sixties with acute or convalescent COVID-19.

V usage is TRBV5-8 and J usage is TRBJ2-7; TRBD1 is a possible D gene (7 bases). V gave up 3 bases and J gave up 4 bases, with 17 bases separating them. The CDR3 contains 15 residues. The germline V gene has CDR1 SGHTS and CDR2 YDEGEE. The CDR3 sequence: CASSYRRQGGYEQYF. The CDR3 nucleotides read TGTGCCAGCAGCTACCGGAGACAGGGAGGATACGAGCAGTACTTC.

The chain couples TRBV12-5 to TRBJ1-2, with D possibly TRBD1 on 6 matching bases. V was shortened by 1 base and J by 7 bases, with 16 bases between the two germline ends. Germline loops: CDR1 LGHNT, CDR2 FRNRAP. The CDR3 extends over 15 amino acids. This chain's CDR3 is CASGLGPTGKSGYTF. The CDR3 coding sequence is TGTGCTAGTGGTTTGGGCCCTACAGGGAAGTCTGGCTACACCTTC.

This chain uses TRBV4-3 with TRBJ2-1, with 8 bases that match TRBD2. V dropped 4 bases and J dropped 5; count of bases not matched to a gene: 13. The CDR3 is made up of 17 amino acids. Per the germline V gene, CDR1 is LGHNA and CDR2 is YSLEER. The CDR3 here is CASSRKRGAGGNNEQFF. The CDR3 nucleotides read TGCGCCAGCAGCCGGAAACGGGGGGCGGGGGGTAACAATGAGCAGTTCTTC.

J is TRBJ2-2 and V is TRBV28; 12 bases agree with TRBD1. J gave up 5 bases and V 7 bases, and 2 bases lay outside the gene matches. There are 14 residues in the CDR3. Looked up from germline, CDR1 is MDHEN and CDR2 is SYDVKM. The CDR3 DNA reads TGTGCCAGCAAGGGACAGGGGGCGACCGGGGAGCTGTTTTTT. It codes for CASKGQGATGELFF.

This clone has a single count. The chain uses TRBV7-2 and TRBJ2-7, with 13 bases lining up with TRBD2. This CDR3 region has 17 residues. Per the germline V gene, CDR1 is SGHTA and CDR2 is FQGNSA. The J segment lost 2 bases and the V segment lost 5 bases, leaving 9 bases of the junction unmatched. CDR3 sequence reads: CASSATGTSGAPYEQYF. The CDR3 bases are TGTGCCAGCAGCGCCACCGGGACTAGCGGGGCCCCCTACGAGCAGTACTTC. Full variable domain (missing parts from reference TRBV7-2 and TRBJ2-7): GAGVSQSPSNKVTEKGKDVELRCDPISGHTALYWYRQSLGQGLEFLIYFQGNSAPDKSGLPSDRFSAERTGGSVSTLTIQRTQQEDSAVYLCASSATGTSGAPYEQYFGPGTRLTVT.

The chain is built from TRBV5-1 and TRBJ1-5; 11 bases align to TRBD1. Germline V CDR1 and CDR2: SGHRS, YFSETQ. Germline trimming cut 3 bases from V and 4 bases from J; bases unmatched to any gene: 6. The CDR3 spans 16 residues. In DNA, the CDR3 is TGCGCCAGCAGCTCCGGGACAGGGGGAGGTAATCAGCCCCAGCATTTT. Protein: CASSSGTGGGNQPQHF.

This chain joins TRBV11-2 and TRBJ2-7, with D maybe TRBD2 (5 bases). The CDR3 length is 14 residues. Trimming shortened V by 1 base and J by 6 bases, and 13 bases separated the two germline ends. Germline CDR1 is SGHAT and CDR2 is FQNNGV. The CDR3 protein is CASSLGPGIFEQYF. CDR3 DNA: TGTGCCAGCAGCTTAGGGCCGGGGATATTCGAGCAGTACTTC.

The V gene is TRBV10-2, the J gene TRBJ2-3; unclear D gene. Germline lookup yields CDR1 WSHSY and CDR2 SAAADI. The V end was cut by 4 bases, the J end by 6 bases, with 14 bases between. The CDR3 runs 14 residues. The CDR3 DNA follows: TGCGCCAGCAGTGCCCCACAACTACCCGATACGCAGTATTTT. Protein sequence: CASSAPQLPDTQYF.

The genes are TRBV2 and TRBJ2-1, with D possibly being TRBD2 (5 bases). The CDR3 runs to 15 residues. In germline, CDR1 is SNHLY, CDR2 FYNNEI. Trimming pared 2 bases from V and 2 bases from J, leaving 10 bases between. The CDR3 loop is CASSESLAAYNEQFF. For the CDR3, the DNA is TGTGCCAGCAGTGAAAGTCTAGCTGCCTACAATGAGCAGTTCTTC.

The chain has TRBV6-6 and TRBJ1-2; a possible D gene is TRBD1 (6 bases). This CDR3 contains 13 residues. Germline CDR1 is MNHNY and CDR2 is SVGAGI (reference sequence). Trimming removed 7 bases at V and 8 bases at J, with 17 bases between. CDR3 in DNA: TGTGCCAGCACCCTCCAGGGGTCGGACGGCTACACCTTC. Its protein is CASTLQGSDGYTF.